The clone carrying this T cell receptor beta chain turned up a few times. Its antigen is currently unknown. Noted treatment: roughly 11-day PBMC culture with coronavirus spike peptide pools or control peptides (ViraFEST assay). Antigen-specific T cell expansion with peptide pools preceded TCR sequencing in the ViraFEST approach. Wells that each held roughly 1.9 million PBMCs were cultured with 8.5 to 10 IU/ml IL-2 and approximately 10 ug/ml peptide pools. Sequencing of cultured CD4+ T cell DNA used the Oncomine TCR Beta short-read assay. TCRdb independently ran MiXCR on the PCR reads; one entry per CDR3 protein. Here the sample spans around 6,000 distinct CDR3 sequences, approximately 76% being singletons. The CDR3 is made up of 13 amino acids. The germline V and J ends were trimmed by 6 bases and 7 bases, with 10 bases remaining between them. Germline CDR1 is MNHEY and CDR2 is SMNVEV (reference sequence).

This specimen comes from a study of vaccination and CD4 T cells after COVID-19. For the study at large: For post-vaccine samples, collection took place a median approximately 72 days after dose two, ranging from 14 to 241. Overlapping SARS-CoV-2, HCoV-NL63, HCoV-OC43 and HCoV-229E spike peptides were used to stimulate cells.

This chain joins TRBV27 and TRBJ1-6; D may be TRBD1 (5 bases). The sequence was obtained from a human donor who had recovered from COVID-19. The sequencing sample was made of CD4+ T cells from blood, cultured in vitro. CDR3 sequence: CASRGWGNSPLHF. In nucleotides, the CDR3 is TGTGCCAGCAGGGGATGGGGGAATTCACCCCTCCACTTT.